These T cell receptor beta chains were read from a single sample in a study of shared clonotypes between healthy human individuals. Only in-frame clones appear in the TCRdb table, and some are missing; sequencing was by immunoSEQ multiplex PCR. The repertoire consists of about 1.5 million clones, with 96% occurring once and the leading ten covering about 1.2%. Sample: naive CD4+ T cells sorted from blood. The receptors here all came from a man in his thirties or forties in good health. Each CDR3 is given with its conserved first and last residue. The D gene is left open where the match is weak. Some rows have no size entry. The others give once, few or many, or a class for an expanded clone.

>TRBJ2-3|14|TRBD2|-|TRBV15
CATLGTSSTDTQYF
TGTGCCACCTTAGGGACTAGCAGCACAGATACGCAGTATTTT
>TRBJ2-3|16|TRBD1|-|TRBV27
CASSSDRGVPTDTQYF
TGTGCCAGCAGTTCCGACAGGGGAGTGCCGACAGATACGCAGTATTTT
>TRBJ1-4|16|-|few|TRBV11-2
CASSLELREGYEKLFF
TGTGCCAGCAGCTTAGAATTGAGGGAGGGGTATGAAAAACTGTTTTTT
>TRBJ2-1|13|TRBD2|-|TRBV29-1
CSVATSGRGEQFF
TGCAGCGTTGCCACTAGCGGGCGGGGTGAGCAGTTCTTC
>TRBJ2-3|15|-|-|TRBV2
CASSFLDHSTDTQYF
TGTGCCAGCAGTTTTCTGGACCATAGCACAGATACGCAGTATTTT
>TRBJ2-3|19|TRBD2|-|TRBV7-2
CASSVGLAGAFGMADTQYF
TGTGCCAGCAGCGTGGGACTAGCGGGAGCTTTTGGGATGGCAGATACGCAGTATTTT
>TRBJ2-3|19|-|-|TRBV14
CASSQDYAGLRTRGSTQYF
TGTGCCAGCAGCCAAGATTATGCTGGTTTAAGGACTCGCGGAAGTACGCAGTATTTT
>TRBJ2-2|16|-|once|TRBV6-4
CASTPMRLLNTGELFF
TGTGCCAGCACACCCATGCGTCTATTAAACACCGGGGAGCTGTTTTTT
>TRBJ2-2|16|-|-|TRBV7-3
CASSLDLRRYTGELFF
TGTGCCAGCAGCCTGGACCTCAGACGCTACACCGGGGAGCTGTTTTTT
>TRBJ2-6|15|-|-|TRBV7-2
CASSFSSSGANVLTF
TGTGCCAGCAGCTTTTCCAGCTCTGGGGCCAACGTCCTGACTTTC
>TRBJ2-3|18|TRBD1|-|TRBV7-6
CASSFGDRVRLGTDTQYF
TGTGCCAGCAGCTTTGGTGACAGGGTGCGATTGGGGACAGATACGCAGTATTTT
>TRBJ1-2|13|-|-|TRBV9
CASSVDREGGYTF
TGTGCCAGCAGCGTTGACCGGGAAGGTGGCTACACCTTC
>TRBJ2-7|17|-|-|TRBV9
CASSPGQPVGSSYEQYF
TGTGCCAGCAGCCCAGGACAGCCTGTAGGGTCCTCCTACGAGCAGTACTTC
>TRBJ2-2|15|-|once|TRBV7-9
CASSLGTRGAGELFF
TGTGCCAGCAGCTTGGGCACTAGAGGGGCCGGGGAGCTGTTTTTT
>TRBJ1-5|14|-|-|TRBV5-4
CASSFRGVGQPQHF
TGTGCCAGCAGCTTCAGGGGTGTTGGTCAGCCCCAGCATTTT
>TRBJ2-7|14|TRBD1|-|TRBV7-8
CASSSHRGLNEQYF
TGTGCCAGCAGCTCCCACAGGGGGCTGAACGAGCAGTACTTC
>TRBJ1-2|13|-|-|TRBV28
CASSLRQRSGYTF
TGTGCCAGCAGTCTAAGACAGAGAAGTGGCTACACCTTC
>TRBJ1-2|15|-|-|TRBV2
CASSEALGGWGGYTF
TGTGCCAGCAGTGAAGCGCTCGGGGGCTGGGGTGGCTACACCTTC
>TRBJ2-3|19|TRBD2|once|TRBV4-1
CASSLPPGLAGGWADTQYF
TGCGCCAGCAGCCTGCCGCCGGGACTAGCGGGAGGATGGGCAGATACGCAGTATTTT
>TRBJ1-3|13|TRBD1|-|TRBV28
CASSTGAGNTIYF
TGTGCCAGCAGTACAGGGGCCGGAAACACCATATATTTT
>TRBJ2-7|15|-|-|TRBV9
CASSVGSFPTYEQYF
TGTGCCAGCAGCGTAGGTTCCTTCCCTACCTACGAGCAGTACTTC
>TRBJ2-1|11|-|-|TRBV27
CASSLWGEQFF
TGTGCCAGCAGTTTATGGGGTGAGCAGTTCTTC
>TRBJ1-4|16|-|-|TRBV7-2
CASSLDLWGSNEKLFF
TGTGCCAGCAGCTTAGATCTTTGGGGGTCTAATGAAAAACTGTTTTTT
>TRBJ2-2|13|-|-|TRBV30
CAGTLLRTGELFF
TGTGCCGGGACCCTACTGAGGACCGGGGAGCTGTTTTTT
>TRBJ2-2|17|TRBD2|once|TRBV27
CASSSPGLAGYTGELFF
TGTGCCAGCAGTTCTCCGGGACTAGCGGGATATACCGGGGAGCTGTTTTTT
>TRBJ1-2|14|-|-|TRBV19
CASSFRDGYYGYTF
TGTGCCAGTAGTTTCCGGGACGGCTACTATGGCTACACCTTC
>TRBJ2-7|16|TRBD2|-|TRBV18
CASSPGAGAVGYEQYF
TGTGCCAGCTCACCCGGGGCGGGAGCAGTAGGCTACGAGCAGTACTTC
>TRBJ2-2|14|TRBD1|-|TRBV29-1
CSVLQGPYTGELFF
TGCAGCGTTCTACAGGGGCCCTACACCGGGGAGCTGTTTTTT
>TRBJ1-2|13|-|once|TRBV6-5
CASPFKYNYGYTF
TGTGCCAGCCCCTTTAAGTACAACTATGGCTACACCTTC
>TRBJ2-1|15|TRBD2|-|TRBV5-1
CASSLVIAGGNEQFF
TGCGCCAGCAGCTTGGTGATAGCGGGAGGCAATGAGCAGTTCTTC
>TRBJ1-1|14|-|-|TRBV18
CASSPGTRNTEAFF
TGTGCCAGCTCACCTGGGACACGGAACACTGAAGCTTTCTTT
>TRBJ1-3|14|-|-|TRBV10-3
CAISGGASGNTIYF
TGTGCCATCAGTGGGGGGGCCTCTGGAAACACCATATATTTT
>TRBJ2-1|17|TRBD1|once|TRBV10-3
CAISPHQMGTGINEQFF
TGTGCCATCAGTCCCCACCAAATGGGGACAGGGATCAATGAGCAGTTCTTC
>TRBJ2-7|12|-|-|TRBV18
CASSPLAIEQYF
TGTGCCAGCTCACCACTGGCTATCGAGCAGTACTTC
>TRBJ2-7|19|-|-|TRBV7-2
CASSLARRTNRDTFYEQYF
TGTGCCAGCAGCTTAGCCAGGAGGACAAACCGGGACACGTTCTACGAGCAGTACTTC
>TRBJ1-1|11|-|-|TRBV20-1
CSARSTTEAFF
TGCAGTGCTAGAAGTACCACTGAAGCTTTCTTT
>TRBJ2-2|15|-|-|TRBV6-1
CASSEGAASTGELFF
TGTGCCAGCAGTGAAGGAGCAGCCTCCACCGGGGAGCTGTTTTTT
>TRBJ2-7|13|-|-|TRBV28
CASSFRQIYEQYF
TGTGCCAGCAGTTTCCGACAGATATACGAGCAGTACTTC
>TRBJ2-4|17|TRBD2|-|TRBV5-8
CASSFLTSGSAKNIQYF
TGTGCCAGCAGCTTTCTGACTAGCGGGAGTGCCAAAAACATTCAGTACTTC
>TRBJ1-5|12|-|-|TRBV19
CASSMPPHPQHF
TGTGCCAGTAGTATGCCCCCACACCCCCAGCATTTT
>TRBJ2-2|15|-|once|TRBV5-1
CASSATLAGTGELFF
TGCGCCAGCAGCGCGACGCTAGCTGGCACCGGGGAGCTGTTTTTT
>TRBJ2-3|13|-|-|TRBV28
CASRPISTDTQYF
TGTGCCAGCAGGCCCATCAGCACAGATACGCAGTATTTT
>TRBJ2-2|15|TRBD1|-|TRBV10-2
CASSRTGTVTGELFF
TGCGCCAGCAGCCGGACAGGGACCGTAACCGGGGAGCTGTTTTTT
>TRBJ1-5|15|-|-|TRBV4-1
CASSQVEGSNQPQHF
TGCGCCAGCAGCCAAGTTGAGGGAAGCAATCAGCCCCAGCATTTT
>TRBJ2-7|18|TRBD1|once|TRBV5-4
CASSSRDRRPWVYYEQYF
TGTGCCAGCAGCTCCCGGGACAGGAGGCCTTGGGTGTACTACGAGCAGTACTTC
>TRBJ2-7|14|-|-|TRBV18
CASSPLGTENEQYF
TGTGCCAGCTCACCCTTAGGGACGGAGAACGAGCAGTACTTC
>TRBJ1-1|13|-|-|TRBV27
CARGVTMNTEAFF
TGTGCCAGAGGGGTAACAATGAACACTGAAGCTTTCTTT
>TRBJ1-5|18|TRBD1|-|TRBV28
CASSPIGLRQGGEQPQHF
TGTGCCAGCAGTCCCATTGGCTTACGACAGGGTGGGGAACAGCCCCAGCATTTT
>TRBJ2-1|12|-|-|TRBV2
CASRGDSPEQFF
TGTGCCAGCAGGGGGGACTCCCCGGAGCAGTTCTTC
>TRBJ2-1|16|TRBD2|-|TRBV27
CASSFDLLAGNNEQFF
TGTGCCAGCAGTTTCGATCTATTAGCGGGAAATAATGAGCAGTTCTTC
>TRBJ2-1|16|-|-|TRBV7-3
CASSPSGHPTYNEQFF
TGTGCCAGCAGCCCCTCGGGGCACCCGACCTACAATGAGCAGTTCTTC
>TRBJ2-3|16|TRBD2|-|TRBV27
CASSFSAGSSTDTQYF
TGTGCCAGCAGTTTCTCAGCGGGATCGAGCACAGATACGCAGTATTTT
>TRBJ2-5|14|-|-|TRBV29-1
CSVERAAGTETQYF
TGCAGCGTTGAGAGGGCGGCAGGGACTGAGACCCAGTACTTC
>TRBJ1-5|14|-|-|TRBV15
CATSMGAFGQPQHF
TGTGCCACCAGCATGGGGGCCTTTGGTCAGCCCCAGCATTTT
>TRBJ1-5|14|-|-|TRBV27
CASREFYSNQPQHF
TGTGCCTCCCGGGAATTCTATAGCAATCAGCCCCAGCATTTT
>TRBJ2-7|13|-|-|TRBV6-1
CASRMGQIYEQYF
TGTGCCAGCAGGATGGGGCAGATCTACGAGCAGTACTTC